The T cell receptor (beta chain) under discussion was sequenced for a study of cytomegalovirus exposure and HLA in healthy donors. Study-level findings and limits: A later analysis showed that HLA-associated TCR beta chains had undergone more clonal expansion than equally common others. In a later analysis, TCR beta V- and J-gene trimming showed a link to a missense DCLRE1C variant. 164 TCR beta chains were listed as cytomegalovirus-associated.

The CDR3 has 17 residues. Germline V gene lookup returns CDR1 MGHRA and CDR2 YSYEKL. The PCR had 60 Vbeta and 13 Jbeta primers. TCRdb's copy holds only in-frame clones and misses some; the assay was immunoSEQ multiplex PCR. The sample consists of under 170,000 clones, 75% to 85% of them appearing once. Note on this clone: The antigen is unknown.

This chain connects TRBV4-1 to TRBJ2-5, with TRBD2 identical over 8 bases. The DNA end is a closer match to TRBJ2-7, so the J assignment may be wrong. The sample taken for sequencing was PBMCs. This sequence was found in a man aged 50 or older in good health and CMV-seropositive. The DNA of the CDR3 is TGCGCCAGCAGCCAAGATCTTCGAGCGGGAGATCCCTACGAGCAGTACTTC. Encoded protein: CASSQDLRAGDPYEQYF.